One T cell receptor beta chain is described in this entry. Which antigen it targets is not known. Base-call qualities are not available, and no considerably larger clone is one nucleotide away. Stable Graves' hyperthyroidism was defined as no progression to ophthalmopathy during 18 months of follow-up. Hyperthyroidism patients were newly diagnosed, with disease duration under 2 months, and aged 18 to 65 years. Patients with uncontrolled infections, other autoimmune diseases, pregnancy or lactation were excluded. Diagnoses were established on the basis of clinical symptoms, serum thyroxine and TRAb, thyroid ultrasound, and orbital computed tomography. PBMCs were separated from roughly 10 ml of fresh peripheral blood using Ficoll-Paque density gradient centrifugation. Total RNA was extracted with Trizol reagent, and quality was checked on an Agilent 2100 Bioanalyzer. This sample was taken from a study of T cells in Graves' hyperthyroidism and ophthalmopathy (dated by TCRdb to about 2019). Describing the broader study: Peripheral blood was sampled at the time of initial diagnosis, prior to any treatment. A discovery cohort of 95 to 100 patients, roughly 43 with Graves' ophthalmopathy and fewer than 65 with stable Graves' hyperthyroidism, was used to find distinguishing TCR V-J signatures. Prospective prediction of ophthalmopathy was tested in an independent validation cohort consisting of roughly 20 hyperthyroidism patients and approximately 16 patients who later progressed to ophthalmopathy. For training and testing, the 100 or so patients in the discovery cohort were randomly divided in a 7:3 ratio. The study also compared thyroid tissue and blood T-cell repertoires from more than 5 Graves' hyperthyroidism patients. After blood sampling, hyperthyroidism patients were treated with methimazole at a starting dose of 30 mg daily, and ophthalmopathy patients were treated with high-dose intravenous methylprednisolone. The paper reports TCR Vbeta CDR3 sequencing of 135 peripheral blood samples: under 45 ophthalmopathy, over 70 hyperthyroidism and approximately 17 progressor patients.

Amplification of TCR beta CDR3 regions was carried out from RNA transcripts. For the first round of RT-PCR on the TCR CDR3, the HTBI primer set was used together with the Qiagen OneStep RT-PCR kit. Libraries were constructed in a second round of multiplex PCR, after which size selection and purification were performed. Sequencing of the libraries was done on an Illumina HiSeq2000 using paired-end 100 bp reads. The study's processing was this. SOAPnuke was used to process the raw data, throwing out any read that contained adapters or uncalled bases, had a mean Phred below 15, or lacked an exact constant-primer or identifier match. COPE v1.2.5 was used to merge high-quality paired reads, and clonotypes were defined as unique nucleotide sequences. MiTCR v1.1 was used to align the clonotypes against IMGT TRBV, TRBD and TRBJ reference segments. Analysis was restricted to V-J combinations with a frequency above 0.0001, which covered over 98% of repertoires. A TCS score was defined as the ratio of F50 (clonal expansion) to E x V (chaos), with BLOSUM62-based TCRdist applied between CDR3 peptides within each V-J. Welch's t-statistics and random forest reduced approximately 520 V-J features to 13, which were used in a naive Bayes classifier (R e1071). Through fastp at Q25 and MiXCR, TCRdb rebuilt clones from the public reads, retaining in-frame beta chains. Identical CDR3 protein sequences are pooled into one entry, listed with their most common genes and DNA. TCRdb, not the authors, supplied the V and J calls. This sample is represented by some 700,000 distinct CDR3 sequences; roughly a sixth of them were singletons. Of the sample, 15% to 17% falls within the top ten clones.

Overall study results and their limits: A model built on a 13 V-J signature distinguished ophthalmopathy from stable hyperthyroidism, reaching about 89% sensitivity and approximately 83% specificity in cross-validation and 80%/75% in testing. Most expanded thyroid clonotypes (frequency above 0.001) were also detected in blood, suggesting blood repertoires may reflect thyroid immune responses. In validation, the model predicted progression to ophthalmopathy with just under 71% sensitivity and less than 80% specificity, a median of about six months before onset. No statistical method was used to set the sample size in advance, and investigators knew the group allocation.

CDR1 and CDR2 (SGDLS, YYNGEE) derive from the germline V gene. Counted from cysteine to phenylalanine, this CDR3 has 13 amino acids. Here the CDR3 DNA is all that survives: 39 bases in frame from base 1. At the junction V is shortened by 6 bases and J by 6 bases, with 15 bases in between. The chain is assembled from TRBV9 and TRBJ1-2, with the D segment identity uncertain. The sequenced material came from blood. The sequence derives from a man over 45 with Graves' hyperthyroidism. The nucleotide sequence is TGTGCCAGCAATCGTTCCGGCAAAGATGGCTACACCTTC. The encoded protein is CASNRSGKDGYTF.